These 26 T cell receptor beta chains were sequenced from one sample in a study of metastatic and nonmetastatic thyroid tumors. With MiXCR, TCRdb called clones anew from the PCR reads. The sample shows about 4,700 clones, approximately 40% of them seen only once. Each patient came to thyroid surgery without any prior treatment (of any kind). Sequenced sample: tumor tissue. The receptors were gathered from a male donor with papillary thyroid cancer or a benign thyroid nodule (not recorded which). Some clones in this sample may be carry-over from other donors' samples.

The chain carries TRBV20-1 and TRBJ2-7; no clear D. The CDR3 totals 13 residues. V shed 3 bases and J shed 9 bases, with 18 bases lying between them. Germline loops: CDR1 DFQATT, CDR2 SNEGSKA (reference sequence). CDR3 in DNA: TGCAGTGCTAGCGTGGACCCAACATCGGGGCAGTACTTC. Protein product: CSASVDPTSGQYF.

In its sample, this clone was seen many times. J is TRBJ2-7 and V is TRBV6-1; 8 nucleotides line up with TRBD1. The CDR3 runs to 14 residues. Unmatched junction bases numbered 8, after V lost 8 bases and J lost 2 bases. Germline values: CDR1 MNHNS, CDR2 SASEGT. The CDR3 nucleotides are TGTGCCAGCTCAAGGGACAGGAATACCTACGAGCAGTACTTC. Its translation: CASSRDRNTYEQYF.

The table lists this clone with a few counts. The rearrangement uses TRBV28 and TRBJ2-2, with a possible D match to TRBD2 (6 bases). Looked up from germline, CDR1 is MDHEN and CDR2 is SYDVKM. V lost 3 bases to trimming and J lost 6 bases, with 11 bases between them. The CDR3 extends over 14 amino acids. The CDR3 DNA reads TGTGCCAGCAGTTTGGGACTCAATCCCGGGGAGCTGTTTTTT. Amino acids: CASSLGLNPGELFF.

The chain employs TRBV12-3 or TRBV12-4 and TRBJ2-1, with 8 bases that match TRBD2. V lost 6 bases to trimming and J lost 4 bases; unmatched junction nucleotides: 8. There are 15 residues in the CDR3. The CDR3 reads CASRTGTSGYNEQFF. CDR3 sequence (DNA): TGTGCCAGCAGAACCGGTACTAGCGGTTACAATGAGCAGTTCTTC.

The chain is built from TRBV19 and TRBJ1-2, with D hard to call. The CDR3 totals 14 residues. Deletions cut 2 bases from V and 4 bases from J, with 11 bases between. Germline CDR1 LNHDA, CDR2 SQIVND (reference sequence). The CDR3 DNA follows: TGTGCCAGTAGTATAAGTGTGGGCCGCTATGGCTACACCTTC. Protein product: CASSISVGRYGYTF. Variable domain in full (rest from reference TRBV19 and TRBJ1-2): DGGITQSPKYLFRKEGQNVTLSCEQNLNHDAMYWYRQDPGQGLRLIYYSQIVNDFQKGDIAEGYSVSREKKESFPLTVTSAQKNPTAFYLCASSISVGRYGYTFGSGTRLTVV.

This clone was observed a handful of times. V and J are TRBV6-1 and TRBJ2-7; D may be TRBD1 (6 bases). The CDR3 consists of 16 residues. V lost 0 bases, J lost 7 bases, and 19 bases lay in between. The V gene's germline CDR1 is MNHNS and CDR2 SASEGT. The CDR3 nucleotides read TGTGCCAGCAGTGAAGCGCTTTTTACGGGTCAGGGGGAGCAGTACTTC. Translation gives CASSEALFTGQGEQYF.

The chain couples TRBV20-1 to TRBJ2-7; weak D call: TRBD2 (6 bases). V lost 6 bases to trimming and J lost 5 bases, with 17 bases between them. CDR1 is DFQATT and CDR2 is SNEGSKA in the germline V gene (reference sequence). The length of the CDR3 is 13 residues. Written as DNA, the CDR3 is TGCAGTGCCCTAAACCGGGACTTTAACGAGCAGTACTTC. It is translated as CSALNRDFNEQYF.

The chain couples TRBV7-2 to TRBJ2-2; D remains unclear. This CDR3 is 12 amino acids long. The germline CDR1 and CDR2 sequences are SGHTA and FQGNSA. The V gene lost 4 bases and the J gene lost 7 bases, with 7 bases spanning the gap. The CDR3 DNA sequence: TGTGCCAGCAGCTCATTCAACGGGGAGCTGTTTTTT. It is translated as CASSSFNGELFF.

The chain employs TRBV6-2 or TRBV6-3 and TRBJ1-1; TRBD1 matches at 7 bases. Germline assignment: CDR1 MNHEY and CDR2 SVGEGT. The V gene end was trimmed by 0 bases and the J gene end by 1 base; junction bases not matched to a gene: 5. This CDR3 contains 16 residues. This CDR3 reads CASSYSNRGWNTEAFF. In DNA form, the CDR3 reads TGTGCCAGCAGTTACTCCAACAGGGGTTGGAACACTGAAGCTTTCTTT.

V is TRBV7-2 and J is TRBJ2-2; D is possibly TRBD2 (5 bases). CDR3 size: 15 residues. Trimming stripped 1 base from V and 6 bases from J, with 12 bases between. CDR1 SGHTA and CDR2 FQGNSA come from the germline V gene. The CDR3 coding sequence is TGTGCCAGCAGCTTAGAGGGAGTCGGGTCCGGGGAGCTGTTTTTT. Translation gives CASSLEGVGSGELFF.

The gene calls are TRBV20-1 and TRBJ2-1; TRBD2 agrees at 8 bases. Looked up from germline, CDR1 is DFQATT and CDR2 is SNEGSKA (reference sequence). The CDR3 has 13 residues. V dropped 5 bases and J dropped 3; count of bases not matched to a gene: 3. The chain's CDR3 is CSAVAGNYNEQFF. The CDR3 bases are TGCAGTGCTGTAGCGGGGAACTACAATGAGCAGTTCTTC.

This clone ranks as large. The rearrangement joins TRBV20-1 to TRBJ2-7; 11 bases are shared with TRBD2. Looked up from germline, CDR1 is DFQATT and CDR2 is SNEGSKA (reference sequence). The CDR3 is made up of 14 amino acids. With 4 bases clipped from V and 5 bases from J, the junction kept 7 bases outside the gene matches. The chain's CDR3 is CSAIPTSGTDEQYF. The CDR3 DNA reads as TGCAGTGCTATACCGACTAGCGGGACAGACGAGCAGTACTTC.

This clone was detected only once. The V call is TRBV20-1, the J call TRBJ2-7, with TRBD1 as a possible D gene (5 bases). Deletions cut 5 bases from V and 7 bases from J, with 12 bases between. This CDR3 comprises 11 residues. CDR1 is DFQATT, CDR2 SNEGSKA, per germline (reference sequence). The CDR3 DNA follows: TGCAGTGCTGATACAGGAAATGAGCAGTACTTC. Translation: CSADTGNEQYF.

By proportion, this clone is large (0.1 to 1%). A read error may account for a junction end that differs from germline. The chain uses TRBV19 and TRBJ2-5; D is possibly TRBD2 (5 bases). This CDR3 has 14 residues. Looked up from germline, CDR1 is LNHDA and CDR2 is SQIVND (reference sequence). CDR3 region: CASSIGEGQGTQYF. Here the CDR3 DNA reads TGTGCCAGTAGTATAGGAGAGGGTCAAGGGACCCAGTACTTC. Based on the CDR3 plus reference TRBV19 and TRBJ2-5, the full variable domain is DGGITQSPKYLFRKEGQNVTLSCEQNLNHDAMYWYRQDPGQGLRLIYYSQIVNDFQKGDIAEGYSVSREKKESFPLTVTSAQKNPTAFYLCASSIGEGQGTQYFGPGTRLLVL.

Only a few counts were recorded for this clone. This chain links TRBV15 with TRBJ2-1; 9 nucleotides align to TRBD2. Germline V gives CDR1 LNHNV, CDR2 YYDKDF (reference sequence). The length of the CDR3 is 17 residues. Unmatched junction bases numbered 11, after V lost 0 bases and J lost 8 bases. CDR3 residues: CATSRDGREGGFYEQFF. The CDR3 DNA reads as TGTGCCACCAGCAGAGATGGGCGGGAGGGGGGTTTCTATGAGCAGTTCTTC.

This clone occurred a few times. The V and J genes are TRBV15 and TRBJ2-3, with a possible D match to TRBD2 (5 bases). V was trimmed by 0 bases and J by 4 bases, leaving 11 bases between them. The CDR3 is 15 amino acids. Germline V gene lookup returns CDR1 LNHNV and CDR2 YYDKDF (reference sequence). The chain's CDR3 is CATSRDRGVPDTQYF. In DNA, the CDR3 is TGTGCCACCAGCAGAGATCGGGGAGTGCCAGATACGCAGTATTTT.

This sequence joins TRBV6-5 and TRBJ1-1; 7 bases are a match to TRBD1. The CDR3 has 16 residues. The V and J ends lost 0 bases and 4 bases, in that order; junction bases with no gene match: 8. The germline gives CDR1 MNHEY, CDR2 SVGAGI. CDR3 DNA: TGTGCCAGCAGTTACTCGGGAGGGGGCTTTAGCACTGAAGCTTTCTTT. It translates to CASSYSGGGFSTEAFF.

The V gene is TRBV6-1, the J gene TRBJ2-7, with 9 bases fitting TRBD1. The V and J ends lost 4 bases and 6 bases, in that order; junction bases with no gene match: 4. Germline CDR1 MNHNS, CDR2 SASEGT. The CDR3 runs 13 residues. Here the CDR3 reads CASSADRGSEQYF. The CDR3 DNA reads as TGTGCCAGCAGTGCGGACAGGGGTAGCGAGCAGTACTTC.

The V gene is TRBV6-1, the J gene TRBJ2-3; the D is unclear. The CDR3 is 15 amino acids. The ends were cut back, 7 bases at V and 8 bases at J, with 22 bases in the middle. Germline assignment: CDR1 MNHNS and CDR2 SASEGT. The CDR3: CASMSEFRAAATQYF. CDR3 coding DNA: TGTGCCAGCATGTCGGAGTTTAGGGCGGCTGCTACGCAGTATTTT.

This clone was observed a handful of times. The junction does not match germline at one end; this may be a read error. J is TRBJ1-5 and V is TRBV28, with D tentatively TRBD1 (6 bases). The CDR3 is made up of 14 amino acids. CDR1 is MDHEN and CDR2 is SYDVKM in the germline V gene. The CDR3 protein is CAGGGGGAYHPQHF. CDR3 DNA sequence: TGTGCCGGAGGAGGGGGGGGCGCCTATCATCCCCAGCATTTT.

This clone was seen a few times. The chain uses TRBV19 and TRBJ1-5, with no clear D. From germline, CDR1 is LNHDA and CDR2 SQIVND (reference sequence). Trimming stripped 7 bases from V and 2 bases from J, with 9 bases between. The CDR3 sequence is 13 residues long. CDR3 sequence: CASKGPGNQPQHF. In nucleotides, the CDR3 is TGTGCCAGTAAAGGTCCGGGCAATCAGCCCCAGCATTTT.

This clone was observed a handful of times. This chain connects TRBV19 to TRBJ1-6; D perhaps matches TRBD1 (5 bases). V lost 7 bases to trimming and J lost 8 bases, with 9 bases between them. CDR3 length equals 12 residues. Germline lookup yields CDR1 LNHDA and CDR2 SQIVND (reference sequence). CDR3 in amino acids: CASKIGDSPLHF. CDR3 nucleotide sequence: TGTGCCAGTAAAATAGGGGATTCACCCCTCCACTTT.

There are a few counts of this clone. The chain couples TRBV6-1 to TRBJ2-2, with D possibly matching TRBD2 (6 bases). Trimming pared 7 bases from V and 0 bases from J, leaving 12 bases between. CDR3 size: 15 residues. Germline CDR1 MNHNS, CDR2 SASEGT. The CDR3 protein is CASIKSGSNTGELFF. The CDR3 DNA is TGTGCCAGCATAAAAAGCGGGTCGAACACCGGGGAGCTGTTTTTT.

This clone showed up just a few times. V usage is TRBV28 and J usage is TRBJ1-2; a weak D match, TRBD1 (5 bases). Germline assignment: CDR1 MDHEN and CDR2 SYDVKM. Trimming took off 6 bases at V and 3 bases at J, with 14 bases between the two ends. The CDR3 loop spans 14 amino acids. CDR3 nucleotides: TGTGCCAGCAGATCCCTACAGGCATACTATGGCTACACCTTC. Translated: CASRSLQAYYGYTF.

As regards this clone: The sample has other DNA sequences that encode this CDR3 too. V is TRBV28 and J is TRBJ2-3; either TRBD1 or TRBD2 may fit D (5 bases each). Trimming cost V 2 bases and J 2 bases, with 20 bases left between them. Germline V CDR1 and CDR2: MDHEN, SYDVKM. The CDR3 length is 18 residues. CDR3 DNA: TGTGCCAGCAGTTTACTAGGTACAGGAACTAGTGTCACAGATACGCAGTATTTT. Protein: CASSLLGTGTSVTDTQYF.

This clone appeared a few times. In nucleotides, the CDR3 is TGTGCCAGCACCCCGACCGACACTTACTACGAGCAGTACTTC. Translation: CASTPTDTYYEQYF. This sequence joins TRBV28 and TRBJ2-7; D is uncertain. V shed 7 bases and J shed 3 bases, with 16 bases lying between them. From germline, CDR1 is MDHEN and CDR2 SYDVKM. The CDR3 loop spans 14 amino acids.